These 19 T cell receptor beta chains share one sample of origin, sequenced in a study of beta chain features in type 1 diabetes. Study findings and constraints: The study found moderately but significantly shorter TCRB CDR3s in all four CD4+ subsets of Type 1 diabetes patients.

Isolated RNA was reverse transcribed in full, so expressed TCRB transcripts were sequenced. Sequencing used immunoSEQ multiplex PCR; TCRdb keeps in-frame clones, though not all of them. This sample carries about 700,000 clones, 13% of them seen once, and the ten largest clones take about 0.02%. These receptors have no identified antigens. Sequenced input: naive CD4+ T cells from blood. The receptors derive from a man aged 18 to 30 with type 1 diabetes.

This clone was recorded a few times. This sequence joins TRBV7-2 and TRBJ2-1; D remains unclear. Germline V gene data show CDR1 as SGHTA and CDR2 as FQGNSA. V was cut by 5 bases and J by 0 bases, with 11 bases left in between. The CDR3 contains 15 residues. The CDR3 coding sequence is TGTGCCAGCAGCGTTCAGGCTAGCTCCTACAATGAGCAGTTCTTC. Protein: CASSVQASSYNEQFF.

The gene calls are TRBV6-6 and TRBJ1-1; no clear D. Germline CDR1 and CDR2: MNHNY and SVGAGI (reference sequence). The CDR3 sequence is 13 residues long. Trimming removed 5 bases from V and 1 base from J, with 8 bases in between. CDR3 sequence reads: CASSVQTNTEAFF. CDR3 nucleotide sequence: TGTGCCAGCAGTGTACAGACGAACACTGAAGCTTTCTTT.

The chain recombines TRBV11-2 with TRBJ2-1; TRBD2 matches at 10 bases. The CDR3 totals 16 residues. V was clipped by 4 bases and J by 8 bases; unmatched bases: 11. Germline CDR1 is SGHAT and CDR2 is FQNNGV. CDR3 in amino acids: CASSSGSGGAWDEQFF. CDR3 bases: TGTGCCAGCAGCTCGGGCAGCGGGGGGGCCTGGGATGAGCAGTTCTTC.

A few counts support this clone. This chain connects TRBV21-1 to TRBJ2-5; the table gives TRBD1 as D, unverified against the DNA. TRBV21-1 is listed as a pseudogene. This CDR3 spans 14 amino acids. The CDR3 loop is CASTPTGMQETQYF. Written as DNA, the CDR3 is TGTGCCAGCACCCCGACAGGGATGCAAGAGACCCAGTACTTC.

The rearrangement joins TRBV10-3 to TRBJ1-1, with D tentatively TRBD1 (5 bases). Germline V lookup: CDR1 ENHRY, CDR2 SYGVKD. V lost 5 bases, J lost 4 bases, and 17 bases lay in between. The CDR3 covers 15 residues. CDR3 sequence: CAISFVRDPGTEAFF. CDR3 DNA: TGTGCCATCAGTTTTGTCCGGGACCCGGGCACTGAAGCTTTCTTT.

This clone was observed a handful of times. The genes are TRBV30 and TRBJ2-3; TRBD2 matches at 7 bases. Germline V gene sequence: CDR1 GTSNPN, CDR2 SVGIG (reference sequence). The CDR3 loop spans 16 amino acids. V was clipped by 8 bases and J by 3 bases; unmatched bases: 17. CDR3 in amino acids: CALSLYSVGGTDTQYF. CDR3 coding DNA: TGTGCCCTGTCGCTTTATAGCGTCGGGGGGACAGATACGCAGTATTTT.

The CDR3 spells CASSLAGWGGYTF. The CDR3 DNA reads as TGTGCCAGCAGCTTAGCAGGTTGGGGTGGCTACACCTTC. The V and J genes are TRBV7-8 and TRBJ1-2; D remains unclear. Germline-derived CDR1 and CDR2 are SGHVS and FQNEAQ. CDR3 length equals 13 residues. With 0 bases removed from V and 7 bases from J, the gap between germline ends came to 9 bases.

The chain links TRBV4-1 to TRBJ2-1, with no clear D. CDR1 MGHRA and CDR2 YSYEKL come from the germline V gene. This CDR3 has 16 amino acids. V shed 0 bases and J shed 3 bases, with 12 bases lying between them. The CDR3 loop reads CASSQDWSASYNEQFF. The CDR3 nucleotides read TGCGCCAGCAGCCAAGATTGGAGCGCCAGCTACAATGAGCAGTTCTTC.

This clone was observed a handful of times. The J gene is TRBJ1-2, the V gene TRBV5-1; TRBD1 matches at 8 bases. Germline CDR1 and CDR2: SGHRS and YFSETQ. CDR3 length equals 16 residues. Unmatched junction bases numbered 8, after V lost 0 bases and J lost 4 bases. The CDR3 here is CASSLVIETGAYGYTF. In nucleotides, the CDR3 is TGCGCCAGCAGCTTGGTTATCGAGACAGGGGCCTATGGCTACACCTTC.

This chain uses TRBV28 with TRBJ2-5; no clear D gene. The V and J ends lost 3 bases and 1 base respectively, with 9 bases between them. The CDR3 consists of 14 residues. CDR1 and CDR2 (germline): MDHEN, SYDVKM. CDR3 DNA: TGTGCCAGCAGTTTTGCCGAGACCCAAGAGACCCAGTACTTC. It yields the protein CASSFAETQETQYF. Full variable domain (rest looked up from reference TRBV28 and TRBJ2-5): DVKVTQSSRYLVKRTGEKVFLECVQDMDHENMFWYRQDPGLGLRLIYFSYDVKMKEKGDIPEGYSVSREKKERFSLILESASTNQTSMYLCASSFAETQETQYFGPGTRLLVL.

This clone showed up just a few times. J is TRBJ2-7 and V is TRBV5-1; TRBD1 matches 7 bases. The CDR3 runs 15 residues. J lost 0 bases, V lost 4 bases, and 7 bases had no gene match. Germline V lookup: CDR1 SGHRS, CDR2 YFSETQ. CDR3 protein: CASSHDGQASYEQYF. The CDR3 nucleotides are TGCGCCAGCAGCCATGACGGACAGGCCTCCTACGAGCAGTACTTC.

The CDR3 nucleotides are TGCGCCAGCAGCTTGGACTCGGGCCGAGGAATGAACACTGAAGCTTTCTTT. It translates to CASSLDSGRGMNTEAFF. The chain uses TRBV5-1 and TRBJ1-1; no clear D. The length of the CDR3 is 17 residues. Germline CDR1 is SGHRS and CDR2 is YFSETQ. V was pared by 0 bases and J by 0 bases, with 15 bases between.

A few counts support this clone. The genes are TRBV29-1 and TRBJ1-3, with D unclear. Looked up from germline, CDR1 is SQVTM and CDR2 is ANQGSEA. V lost 3 bases and J lost 1, with 7 bases in between. This CDR3 is built from 13 residues. CDR3 protein: CSVDEGSGNTIYF. The CDR3 nucleotides read TGCAGCGTTGACGAGGGATCTGGAAACACCATATATTTT.

The gene calls are TRBV9 and TRBJ1-3; D is unclear. CDR1 is SGDLS and CDR2 is YYNGEE in the germline V gene. Trimming took off 3 bases at V and 0 bases at J, with 7 bases between the two ends. The length of the CDR3 is 14 residues. CDR3 sequence: CASSGRPSGNTIYF. CDR3 DNA sequence: TGTGCCAGCAGCGGGCGACCCTCTGGAAACACCATATATTTT.

The chain recombines TRBV9 with TRBJ2-5; D is possibly TRBD1 (5 bases). V lost 4 bases, J lost 9 bases, and 19 bases lay in between. The germline gives CDR1 SGDLS, CDR2 YYNGEE. CDR3 length: 14 residues. CDR3 in amino acids: CASSPIMGQGPQYF. Here the CDR3 DNA reads TGTGCCAGCAGCCCTATCATGGGGCAGGGTCCCCAGTACTTC.

This clone appeared a few times. This chain connects TRBV6-1 to TRBJ1-2; 8 bases align to TRBD1. V shed 2 bases and J 4 bases; nucleotides not matched to a gene: 9. Germline-derived CDR1 and CDR2 are MNHNS and SASEGT. The CDR3 consists of 16 residues. The CDR3 reads CASSEPSQGAGYGYTF. CDR3 in DNA: TGTGCCAGCAGTGAACCCTCGCAGGGGGCGGGCTATGGCTACACCTTC.

This chain joins TRBV27 and TRBJ2-2; D is undetermined. Germline lookup yields CDR1 MNHEY and CDR2 SMNVEV (reference sequence). Trimming took off 3 bases at V and 6 bases at J, with 5 bases between the two ends. This CDR3 spans 12 amino acids. The CDR3 region is CASSFFAGELFF. CDR3 in DNA: TGTGCCAGCAGTTTTTTTGCCGGGGAGCTGTTTTTT.

This clone came up a few times. The chain links TRBV6-1 to TRBJ2-1; unclear D gene. The V gene lost 3 bases and the J gene lost 0 bases, with 15 bases spanning the gap. This CDR3 is built from 17 residues. The germline V gene encodes CDR1 MNHNS and CDR2 SASEGT. CDR3 DNA sequence: TGTGCCAGCAGTGATGGTCCAGCAACTATCTCCTACAATGAGCAGTTCTTC. This encodes CASSDGPATISYNEQFF.

This clone came up a few times. The rearrangement joins TRBV5-1 to TRBJ1-3; D not resolved. The germline V gene has CDR1 SGHRS and CDR2 YFSETQ. CDR3 length: 13 residues. Trimming shortened V by 7 bases and J by 2 bases, and 10 bases separated the two germline ends. The CDR3 region is CASGPQTGNTIYF. Written as DNA, the CDR3 is TGCGCCAGCGGTCCACAGACTGGAAACACCATATATTTT.